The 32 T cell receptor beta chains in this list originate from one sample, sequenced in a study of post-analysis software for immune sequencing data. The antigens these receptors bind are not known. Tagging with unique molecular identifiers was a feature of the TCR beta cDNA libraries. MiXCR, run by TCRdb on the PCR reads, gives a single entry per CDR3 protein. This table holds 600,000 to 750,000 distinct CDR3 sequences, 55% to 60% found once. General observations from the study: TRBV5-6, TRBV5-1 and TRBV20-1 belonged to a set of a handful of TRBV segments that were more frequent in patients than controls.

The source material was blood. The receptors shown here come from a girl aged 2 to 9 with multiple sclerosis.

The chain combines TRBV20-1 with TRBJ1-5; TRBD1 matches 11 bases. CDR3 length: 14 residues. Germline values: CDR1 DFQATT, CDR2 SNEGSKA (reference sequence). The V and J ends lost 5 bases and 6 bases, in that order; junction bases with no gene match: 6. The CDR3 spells CSAGGQGVRQPQHF. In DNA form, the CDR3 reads TGCAGTGCTGGGGGACAGGGGGTTCGTCAGCCCCAGCATTTT.

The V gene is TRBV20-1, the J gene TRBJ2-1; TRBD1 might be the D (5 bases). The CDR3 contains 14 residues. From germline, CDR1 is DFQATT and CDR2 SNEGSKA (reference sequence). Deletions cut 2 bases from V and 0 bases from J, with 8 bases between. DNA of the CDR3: TGCAGTGCTAGAAAACAGGACTCCTACAATGAGCAGTTCTTC. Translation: CSARKQDSYNEQFF.

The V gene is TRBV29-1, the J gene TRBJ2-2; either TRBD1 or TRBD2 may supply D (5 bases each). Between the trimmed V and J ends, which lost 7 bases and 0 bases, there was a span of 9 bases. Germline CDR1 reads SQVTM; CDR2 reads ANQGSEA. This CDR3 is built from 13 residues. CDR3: CSARDANTGELFF. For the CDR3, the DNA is TGCAGCGCCCGGGACGCGAACACCGGGGAGCTGTTTTTT.

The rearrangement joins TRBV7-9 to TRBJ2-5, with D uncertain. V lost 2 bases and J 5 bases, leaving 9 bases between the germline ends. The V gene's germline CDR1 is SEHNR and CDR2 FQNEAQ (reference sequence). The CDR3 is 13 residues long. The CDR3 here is CASSLISWETQYF. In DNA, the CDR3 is TGTGCCAGCAGCTTAATCTCCTGGGAGACCCAGTACTTC.

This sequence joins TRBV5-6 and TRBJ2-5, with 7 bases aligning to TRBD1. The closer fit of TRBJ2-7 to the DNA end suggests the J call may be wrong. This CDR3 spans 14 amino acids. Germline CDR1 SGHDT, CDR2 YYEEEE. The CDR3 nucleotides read TGTGCCAGCAGCAGACACGGGACAGACCACGAGCAGTACTTC. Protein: CASSRHGTDHEQYF.

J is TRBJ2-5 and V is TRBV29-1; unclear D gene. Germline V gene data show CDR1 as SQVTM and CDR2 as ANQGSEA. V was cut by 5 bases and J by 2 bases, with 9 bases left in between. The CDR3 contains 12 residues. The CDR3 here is CSVKKGQETQYF. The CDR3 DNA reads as TGCAGCGTTAAGAAGGGACAAGAGACCCAGTACTTC.

In DNA form, the CDR3 reads TGCGCCAGCAGCTTCGGAGGGGGCTTTACAGATACGCAGTATTTT. It translates to CASSFGGGFTDTQYF. The V gene is TRBV5-1, the J gene TRBJ2-3; TRBD1 is a possible D gene (7 bases). The length of the CDR3 is 15 residues. Germline CDR1 is SGHRS and CDR2 is YFSETQ. The ends were cut back, 2 bases at V and 3 bases at J, with 13 bases in the middle.

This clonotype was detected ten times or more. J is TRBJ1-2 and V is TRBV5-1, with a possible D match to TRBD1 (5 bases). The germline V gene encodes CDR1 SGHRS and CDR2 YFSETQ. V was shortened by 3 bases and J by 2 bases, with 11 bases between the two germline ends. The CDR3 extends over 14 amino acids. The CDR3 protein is CASSWNQGNYGYTF. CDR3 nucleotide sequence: TGCGCCAGCAGCTGGAATCAGGGCAACTATGGCTACACCTTC.

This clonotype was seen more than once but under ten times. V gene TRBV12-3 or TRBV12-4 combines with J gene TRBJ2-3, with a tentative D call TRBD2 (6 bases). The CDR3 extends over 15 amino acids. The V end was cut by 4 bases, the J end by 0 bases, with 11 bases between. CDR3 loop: CASSSGSVSTDTQYF. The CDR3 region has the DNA TGTGCCAGCAGTTCCGGGAGTGTGAGCACAGATACGCAGTATTTT.

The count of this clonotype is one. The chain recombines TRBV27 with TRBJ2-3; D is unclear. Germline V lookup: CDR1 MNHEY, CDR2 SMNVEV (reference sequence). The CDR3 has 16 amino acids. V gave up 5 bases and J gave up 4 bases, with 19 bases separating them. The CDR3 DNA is TGTGCCAGCAGTCCGCGAGAGACCCTAGAGCCAGATACGCAGTATTTT. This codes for CASSPRETLEPDTQYF.

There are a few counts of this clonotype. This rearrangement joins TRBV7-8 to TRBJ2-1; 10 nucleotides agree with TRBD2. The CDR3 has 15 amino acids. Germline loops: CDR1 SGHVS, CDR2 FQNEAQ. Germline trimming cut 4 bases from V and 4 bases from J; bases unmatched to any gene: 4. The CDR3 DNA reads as TGTGCCAGCAGCTCGAAGCGGGGGGGGTACAATGAGCAGTTCTTC. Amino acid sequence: CASSSKRGGYNEQFF.

The CDR3 region is CASSYETGAGANVLTF. The CDR3 bases are TGTGCCAGCAGTTACGAGACAGGGGCTGGGGCCAACGTCCTGACTTTC. V is TRBV6-2 or TRBV6-3 and J is TRBJ2-6, with 8 bases lining up with TRBD1. Trimming took 2 bases from V and 2 from J; bases not matched to a gene: 2. This CDR3 region has 16 residues. Germline V gene lookup returns CDR1 MNHEY and CDR2 SVGEGT.

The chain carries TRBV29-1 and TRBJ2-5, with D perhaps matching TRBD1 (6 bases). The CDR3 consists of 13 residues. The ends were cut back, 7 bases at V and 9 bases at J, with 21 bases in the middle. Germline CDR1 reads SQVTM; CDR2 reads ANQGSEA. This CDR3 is CSADLTGPAAQYF. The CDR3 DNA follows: TGCAGCGCCGACCTGACAGGTCCGGCGGCCCAGTACTTC.

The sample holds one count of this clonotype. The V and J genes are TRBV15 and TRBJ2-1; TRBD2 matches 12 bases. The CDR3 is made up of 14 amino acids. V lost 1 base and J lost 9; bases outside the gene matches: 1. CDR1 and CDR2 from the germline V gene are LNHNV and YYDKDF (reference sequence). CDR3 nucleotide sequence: TGTGCCACCAGCAGAGGACTAGCGGGAGTTGAGCAGTTCTTC. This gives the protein CATSRGLAGVEQFF.

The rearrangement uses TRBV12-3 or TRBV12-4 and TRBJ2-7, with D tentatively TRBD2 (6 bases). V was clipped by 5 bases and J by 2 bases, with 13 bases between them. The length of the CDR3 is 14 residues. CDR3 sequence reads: CASSLGTLPYEQYF. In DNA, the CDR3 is TGTGCCAGCAGTCTTGGGACTCTTCCCTACGAGCAGTACTTC.

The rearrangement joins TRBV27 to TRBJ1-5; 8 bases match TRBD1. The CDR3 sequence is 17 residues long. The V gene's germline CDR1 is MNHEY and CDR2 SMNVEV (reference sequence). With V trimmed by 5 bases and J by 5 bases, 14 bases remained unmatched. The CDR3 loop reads CASSPQGASERDQPQHF. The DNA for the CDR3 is TGTGCCAGCAGTCCGCAGGGGGCCTCTGAAAGGGATCAGCCCCAGCATTTT.

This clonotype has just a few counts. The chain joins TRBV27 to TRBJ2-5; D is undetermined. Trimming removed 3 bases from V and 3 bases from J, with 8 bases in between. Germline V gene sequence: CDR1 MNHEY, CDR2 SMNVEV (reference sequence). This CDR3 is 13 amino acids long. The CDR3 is CASSLWGEETQYF. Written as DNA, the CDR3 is TGTGCCAGCAGTTTGTGGGGTGAAGAGACCCAGTACTTC.

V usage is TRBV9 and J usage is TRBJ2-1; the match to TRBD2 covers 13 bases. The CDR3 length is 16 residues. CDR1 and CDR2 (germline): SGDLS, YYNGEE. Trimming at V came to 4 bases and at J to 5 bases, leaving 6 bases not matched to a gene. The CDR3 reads CASSTRTSGGNNEQFF. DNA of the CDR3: TGTGCCAGCAGCACCCGGACTAGCGGGGGCAACAATGAGCAGTTCTTC. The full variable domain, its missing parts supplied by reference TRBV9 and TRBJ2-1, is DSGVTQTPKHLITATGQRVTLRCSPRSGDLSVYWYQQSLDQGLQFLIQYYNGEERAKGNILERFSAQQFPDLHSELNLSSLELGDSALYFCASSTRTSGGNNEQFFGPGTRLTVL.

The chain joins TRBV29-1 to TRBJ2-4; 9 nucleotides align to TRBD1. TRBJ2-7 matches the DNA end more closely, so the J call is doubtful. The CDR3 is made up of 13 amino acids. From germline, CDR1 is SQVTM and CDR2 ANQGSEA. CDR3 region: CSVSITGGNEQYF. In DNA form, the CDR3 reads TGCAGCGTTTCCATAACAGGGGGCAACGAGCAGTACTTC.

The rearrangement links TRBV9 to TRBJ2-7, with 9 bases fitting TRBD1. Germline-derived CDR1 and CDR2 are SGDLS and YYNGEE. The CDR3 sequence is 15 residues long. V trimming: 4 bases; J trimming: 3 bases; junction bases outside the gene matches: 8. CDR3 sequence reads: CASSPHRDRVYEQYF. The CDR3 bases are TGTGCCAGCAGCCCCCACCGGGACAGGGTCTACGAGCAGTACTTC.

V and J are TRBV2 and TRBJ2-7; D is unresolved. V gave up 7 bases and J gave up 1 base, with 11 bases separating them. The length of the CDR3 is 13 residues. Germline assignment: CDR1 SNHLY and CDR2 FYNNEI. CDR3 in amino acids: CASTVRSSYEQYF. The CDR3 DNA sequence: TGTGCCAGCACGGTGAGGTCTTCCTACGAGCAGTACTTC.

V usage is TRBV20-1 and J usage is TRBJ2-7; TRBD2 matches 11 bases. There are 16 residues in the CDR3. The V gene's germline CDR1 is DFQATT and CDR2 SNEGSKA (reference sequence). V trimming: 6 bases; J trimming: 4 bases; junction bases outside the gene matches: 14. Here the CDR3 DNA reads TGCAGTGCGGGGATGGCCGTAGCGGGAGGGGGATACGAGCAGTACTTC. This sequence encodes CSAGMAVAGGGYEQYF.

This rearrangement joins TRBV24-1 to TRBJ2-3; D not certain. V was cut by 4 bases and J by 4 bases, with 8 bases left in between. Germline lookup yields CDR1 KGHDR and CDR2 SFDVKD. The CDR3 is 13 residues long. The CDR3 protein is CATSDKSSDTQYF. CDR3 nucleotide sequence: TGTGCCACCAGTGACAAGAGCTCAGATACGCAGTATTTT.

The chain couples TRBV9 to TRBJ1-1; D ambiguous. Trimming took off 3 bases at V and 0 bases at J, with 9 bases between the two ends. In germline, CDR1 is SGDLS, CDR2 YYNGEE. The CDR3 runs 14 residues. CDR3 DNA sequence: TGTGCCAGCAGCGAACAGCAGTTGAACACTGAAGCTTTCTTT. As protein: CASSEQQLNTEAFF.

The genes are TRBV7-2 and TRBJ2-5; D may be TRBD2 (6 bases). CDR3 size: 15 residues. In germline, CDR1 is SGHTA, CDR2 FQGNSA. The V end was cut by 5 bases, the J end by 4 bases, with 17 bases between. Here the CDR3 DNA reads TGTGCCAGCAGCCAGCCGGACTATCTGAGAGAGACCCAGTACTTC. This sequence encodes CASSQPDYLRETQYF.

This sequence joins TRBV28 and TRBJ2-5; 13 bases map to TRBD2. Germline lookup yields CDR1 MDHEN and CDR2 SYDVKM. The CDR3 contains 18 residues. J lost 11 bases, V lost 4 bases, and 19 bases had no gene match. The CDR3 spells CASSSTYPLAGGKGEQYF. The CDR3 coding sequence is TGTGCCAGCAGTTCCACCTACCCACTAGCGGGAGGGAAAGGGGAGCAGTACTTC.

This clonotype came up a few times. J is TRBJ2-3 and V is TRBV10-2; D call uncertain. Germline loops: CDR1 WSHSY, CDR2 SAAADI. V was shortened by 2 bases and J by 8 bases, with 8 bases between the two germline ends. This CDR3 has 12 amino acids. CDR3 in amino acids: CASSEQLRTQYF. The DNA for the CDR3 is TGCGCCAGCAGTGAGCAGCTCCGTACGCAGTATTTT.

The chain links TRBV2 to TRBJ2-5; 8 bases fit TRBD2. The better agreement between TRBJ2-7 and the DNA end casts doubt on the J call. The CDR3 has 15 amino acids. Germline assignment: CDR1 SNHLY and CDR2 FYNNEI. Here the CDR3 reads CASSERRGREAEQYF. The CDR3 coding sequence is TGTGCCAGCAGTGAGAGGCGGGGGCGGGAGGCCGAGCAGTACTTC.

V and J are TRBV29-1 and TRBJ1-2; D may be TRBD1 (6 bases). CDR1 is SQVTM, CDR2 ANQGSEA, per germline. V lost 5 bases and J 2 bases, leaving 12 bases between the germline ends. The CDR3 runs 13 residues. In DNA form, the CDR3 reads TGCAGCGTTATACTGACAGGCAACTATGGCTACACCTTC. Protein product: CSVILTGNYGYTF.

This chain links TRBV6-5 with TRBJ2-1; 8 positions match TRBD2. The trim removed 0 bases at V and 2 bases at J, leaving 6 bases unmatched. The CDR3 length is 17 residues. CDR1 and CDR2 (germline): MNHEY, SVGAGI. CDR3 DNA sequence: TGTGCCAGCAGTTACTCGAGTGGAGCGGGGGCCTACAATGAGCAGTTCTTC. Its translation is CASSYSSGAGAYNEQFF.

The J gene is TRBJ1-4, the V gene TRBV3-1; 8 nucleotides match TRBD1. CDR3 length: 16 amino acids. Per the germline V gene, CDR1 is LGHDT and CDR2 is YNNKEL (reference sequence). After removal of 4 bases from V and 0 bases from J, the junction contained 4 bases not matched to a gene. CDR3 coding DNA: TGTGCCAGCAGCCCGCGACAGGGGCCAACTAATGAAAAACTGTTTTTT. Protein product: CASSPRQGPTNEKLFF.

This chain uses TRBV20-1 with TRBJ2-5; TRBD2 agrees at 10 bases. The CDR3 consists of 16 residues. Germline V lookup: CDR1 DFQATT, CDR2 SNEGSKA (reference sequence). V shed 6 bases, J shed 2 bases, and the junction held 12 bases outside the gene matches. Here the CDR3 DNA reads TGCAGTGCCCTGCTCGGAGCTAGCGGGAGTCAAGAGACCCAGTACTTC. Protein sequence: CSALLGASGSQETQYF.